The text below deals with one T cell receptor (beta chain). Per sample, extraction of total RNA gave at least 5 micrograms in every case. With V trimmed by 5 bases and J by 2 bases, 14 bases remained unmatched. Germline CDR1 reads SGHTA; CDR2 reads FQGTGA. This CDR3 is 19 amino acids long. This sample is drawn from a study of blood T cells in healthy people across ages. Using a J-beta primer mix together with a sample-barcoded 5' primer, a second PCR was run for roughly 6 to 12 cycles. Each CDR3 protein gets one entry after TCRdb re-called the 5' RACE reads with MiXCR. The repertoire holds 780,000 or so distinct CDR3 sequences, with about 53% as singletons.

Specimen: blood. The chain carries TRBV7-3 and TRBJ2-6; 8 bases match TRBD2. The source is a man older than 75 in good health. For the CDR3, the DNA is TGTGCCAGCAGCCCGCCTGGTTCGGGCGGGAGGACTGGGGCCAACGTCCTGACTTTC. Protein sequence: CASSPPGSGGRTGANVLTF.